This T cell receptor (beta chain) was sequenced during a study of beta chain features in type 1 diabetes. The overall study: Age, gender and cell yields were alike across patients and healthy donors.

Remarks on this clone: Its antigen is unidentified.

The CDR3 sequence is 16 residues long. Looked up from germline, CDR1 is GTSNPN and CDR2 is SVGIG (reference sequence). Trimming left V 2 bases short and J 3 bases short, with 17 bases between. Study-level results: Among all four CD4+ subsets, Type 1 diabetes patients had TCRB CDR3s that were moderately but significantly shorter.

A CD45RO/CCR7/CD25/CD127/CD95/CD27 panel sorted naive, central memory, regulatory and stem cell-like memory CD4+ cells. Since all of the isolated RNA was reverse transcribed, expressed TCRB transcripts were what got sequenced. The data were produced by immunoSEQ multiplex PCR, yet TCRdb's version contains in-frame clones alone and is incomplete. This sample has under 200,000 clones, with 9% to 10% found just once. The chain combines TRBV30 with TRBJ1-5; maybe TRBD1 (6 bases). The sample comprised central memory CD4+ T cells from blood. The sequence was collected from a woman aged 18 to 35 in good health. The CDR3 is CAWSTFGGRDNQPQHF. The CDR3 DNA follows: TGTGCCTGGAGTACCTTTGGGGGCAGGGACAATCAGCCCCAGCATTTT.